The rows below give T cell receptor beta chains drawn from one sample of a study of T cells after yellow fever vaccination. TCRdb passed the 5' RACE reads through MiXCR, listing each CDR3 protein once. The table shows 15,000 or so distinct CDR3 sequences, with 7.3% occurring only once. The sequences come from PBMCs, either bulk or a sorted T-cell subset (CD4+, CD8+, memory, or dextramer-sorted; not recorded which), collected on the day of the yellow fever booster vaccination. All receptors come from a man between 18 and 35 years old who received the YFV17D yellow fever vaccine. Each CDR3 is given with its conserved first and last residue. Each record gives: J gene, V gene, clone size, D gene, CDR3 protein, CDR3 DNA. The D gene is left open where the match is weak. Rows give clone size only sometimes, using once, few, many, or a class for an expanded clone.

j_call: TRBJ2-5; v_call: TRBV28; clone_size: many; d_call: TRBD1; cdr3_aa: CASRGYGRFQDRGNGETQYF; cdr3_nt: TGTGCCAGCAGGGGATACGGGCGTTTCCAGGACAGGGGGAATGGTGAGACCCAGTACTTC
j_call: TRBJ1-5; v_call: TRBV6-6; clone_size: many; d_call: NA; cdr3_aa: CAEGGTSNQPQHF; cdr3_nt: TGTGCGGAGGGGGGCACGAGCAATCAGCCCCAGCATTTT
j_call: TRBJ2-5; v_call: TRBV27; clone_size: medium-sized; d_call: NA; cdr3_aa: CASSSAQETQYF; cdr3_nt: TGTGCCAGCAGTTCCGCTCAAGAGACCCAGTACTTC
j_call: TRBJ2-1; v_call: TRBV6-1; clone_size: many; d_call: NA; cdr3_aa: CASSEMAGNEQFF; cdr3_nt: TGTGCCAGCAGTGAAATGGCGGGGAACGAGCAGTTCTTC
j_call: TRBJ1-6; v_call: TRBV28; clone_size: many; d_call: TRBD1; cdr3_aa: CASSFNVGGFYNSPLHF; cdr3_nt: TGTGCCAGCAGTTTCAACGTAGGGGGCTTTTATAATTCACCCCTCCACTTT
j_call: TRBJ2-1; v_call: TRBV6-2/TRBV6-3; clone_size: many; d_call: NA; cdr3_aa: CASSYAPRGSYNEQFF; cdr3_nt: TGTGCCAGCAGTTACGCGCCGCGGGGCAGTTACAATGAGCAGTTCTTC
j_call: TRBJ2-7; v_call: TRBV20-1; clone_size: NA; d_call: NA; cdr3_aa: CSAQRRLAYEQYF; cdr3_nt: TGCAGTGCCCAGAGGAGGTTAGCCTACGAGCAGTACTTC
j_call: TRBJ1-5; v_call: TRBV24-1; clone_size: many; d_call: NA; cdr3_aa: CATSGQGQNQPQHF; cdr3_nt: TGTGCCACCAGTGGGCAGGGCCAAAATCAGCCCCAGCATTTT
j_call: TRBJ1-5; v_call: TRBV12-3/TRBV12-4; clone_size: medium-sized; d_call: TRBD1; cdr3_aa: CASSRQGAGQPQHF; cdr3_nt: TGTGCCAGCAGCAGACAGGGGGCAGGTCAGCCCCAGCATTTT
j_call: TRBJ2-1; v_call: TRBV4-1; clone_size: many; d_call: TRBD2; cdr3_aa: CASSYSGGAQGEQFF; cdr3_nt: TGCGCCAGCAGCTATAGCGGGGGGGCCCAGGGTGAGCAGTTCTTC
j_call: TRBJ2-3; v_call: TRBV5-6; clone_size: many; d_call: NA; cdr3_aa: CASSATATDTQYF; cdr3_nt: TGTGCCAGCAGCGCCACGGCCACAGATACGCAGTATTTT
j_call: TRBJ2-2; v_call: TRBV29-1; clone_size: medium-sized; d_call: TRBD2; cdr3_aa: CSVDLASGGVGELFF; cdr3_nt: TGCAGCGTTGATTTGGCTAGCGGGGGTGTAGGGGAGCTGTTTTTT
j_call: TRBJ2-7; v_call: TRBV7-9; clone_size: medium-sized; d_call: TRBD1; cdr3_aa: CASSALDRDTYEQYF; cdr3_nt: TGTGCCAGCAGCGCACTCGACAGGGACACCTACGAGCAGTACTTC
j_call: TRBJ2-7; v_call: TRBV3-1; clone_size: many; d_call: NA; cdr3_aa: CASSQGSWAGRLSYEQYF; cdr3_nt: TGTGCCAGCAGCCAAGGTAGTTGGGCAGGGCGGCTCTCCTACGAGCAGTACTTC
j_call: TRBJ2-7; v_call: TRBV5-1; clone_size: many; d_call: NA; cdr3_aa: CASSLGGTAGTYEQYF; cdr3_nt: TGCGCCAGCAGCTTGGGGGGGACAGCGGGTACCTACGAGCAGTACTTC
j_call: TRBJ2-3; v_call: TRBV4-2; clone_size: many; d_call: TRBD2; cdr3_aa: CASSLRGGPTPDTQYF; cdr3_nt: TGTGCCAGCAGCCTTCGGGGGGGCCCTACTCCTGATACGCAGTATTTT
j_call: TRBJ2-1; v_call: TRBV6-1; clone_size: many; d_call: NA; cdr3_aa: CASSEQGRNEQFF; cdr3_nt: TGTGCCAGCAGTGAACAGGGTAGGAATGAGCAGTTCTTC
j_call: TRBJ2-1; v_call: TRBV10-3; clone_size: few; d_call: TRBD2; cdr3_aa: CAISEWTSTDNEQFF; cdr3_nt: TGTGCCATCAGTGAGTGGACTAGCACAGACAATGAGCAGTTCTTC
j_call: TRBJ1-5; v_call: TRBV7-2; clone_size: many; d_call: NA; cdr3_aa: CASSPHGGRDQPQHF; cdr3_nt: TGTGCCAGCAGCCCCCACGGGGGTCGAGATCAGCCCCAGCATTTT
j_call: TRBJ2-3; v_call: TRBV20-1; clone_size: many; d_call: NA; cdr3_aa: CSAGPSGAGTDTQYF; cdr3_nt: TGCAGTGCTGGACCTTCGGGGGCCGGCACAGATACGCAGTATTTT
j_call: TRBJ2-5; v_call: TRBV2; clone_size: many; d_call: TRBD1; cdr3_aa: CASSKTGAETQYF; cdr3_nt: TGTGCCAGCAGTAAAACAGGGGCGGAGACCCAGTACTTC
j_call: TRBJ2-2; v_call: TRBV10-3; clone_size: many; d_call: TRBD1; cdr3_aa: CATQTPQGADGELFF; cdr3_nt: TGTGCCACCCAAACCCCCCAGGGGGCCGACGGGGAGCTGTTTTTT
j_call: TRBJ2-5; v_call: TRBV6-1; clone_size: many; d_call: NA; cdr3_aa: CASRQETQYF; cdr3_nt: TGTGCCAGCAGACAAGAGACCCAGTACTTC
j_call: TRBJ2-5; v_call: TRBV20-1; clone_size: many; d_call: TRBD2; cdr3_aa: CSAINLAGGTAAETQYF; cdr3_nt: TGCAGTGCGATCAACCTAGCGGGGGGTACCGCGGCGGAAACCCAGTACTTC
j_call: TRBJ2-5; v_call: TRBV4-1; clone_size: many; d_call: TRBD2; cdr3_aa: CASSQSGGAVETQYF; cdr3_nt: TGCGCCAGCAGCCAAAGCGGGGGGGCCGTGGAGACCCAGTACTTC
j_call: TRBJ1-3; v_call: TRBV2; clone_size: many; d_call: TRBD1; cdr3_aa: CASSQGVWPPGNTIYF; cdr3_nt: TGTGCCAGCAGCCAGGGGGTTTGGCCACCTGGAAACACCATATATTTT
j_call: TRBJ2-7; v_call: TRBV6-5; clone_size: medium-sized; d_call: NA; cdr3_aa: CASSPHSDGEQYF; cdr3_nt: TGTGCCAGCAGCCCACATTCGGACGGGGAGCAGTACTTC
j_call: TRBJ1-2; v_call: TRBV5-1; clone_size: once; d_call: TRBD1; cdr3_aa: CASYPGQQTYGYTF; cdr3_nt: TGCGCCAGCTACCCGGGACAGCAAACTTATGGCTACACCTTC
j_call: TRBJ1-4; v_call: TRBV20-1; clone_size: many; d_call: NA; cdr3_aa: CSATDNEKLFF; cdr3_nt: TGCAGTGCTACAGATAATGAAAAACTGTTTTTT
j_call: TRBJ1-2; v_call: TRBV18; clone_size: many; d_call: TRBD1; cdr3_aa: CASSPPVVQGAGYTF; cdr3_nt: TGTGCCAGCTCACCACCGGTGGTCCAGGGGGCTGGCTACACCTTC
j_call: TRBJ1-2; v_call: TRBV5-1; clone_size: many; d_call: NA; cdr3_aa: CASSLEGPTSYGYTF; cdr3_nt: TGCGCCAGCAGCTTGGAAGGTCCTACCAGCTATGGCTACACCTTC
j_call: TRBJ1-4; v_call: TRBV7-2; clone_size: many; d_call: NA; cdr3_aa: CASSHANEKLFF; cdr3_nt: TGTGCCAGCAGCCACGCTAATGAAAAACTGTTTTTT
j_call: TRBJ2-2; v_call: TRBV5-5; clone_size: many; d_call: NA; cdr3_aa: CASSTGYTGELFF; cdr3_nt: TGTGCCAGCAGCACCGGCTACACCGGGGAGCTGTTTTTT
j_call: TRBJ1-2; v_call: TRBV20-1; clone_size: many; d_call: NA; cdr3_aa: CSARDVLSGLSGYTF; cdr3_nt: TGCAGTGCTAGAGATGTCTTGTCAGGCTTGTCGGGCTACACCTTC
j_call: TRBJ2-2; v_call: TRBV4-3; clone_size: medium-sized; d_call: NA; cdr3_aa: CASSQVGSPTNTGELFF; cdr3_nt: TGCGCCAGCAGCCAAGTGGGCAGCCCAACGAACACCGGGGAGCTGTTTTTT
j_call: TRBJ2-1; v_call: TRBV4-2; clone_size: medium-sized; d_call: NA; cdr3_aa: CASSQDTGESYNEQFF; cdr3_nt: TGTGCCAGCAGCCAAGATACGGGGGAATCCTACAATGAGCAGTTCTTC
j_call: TRBJ2-7; v_call: TRBV27; clone_size: many; d_call: NA; cdr3_aa: CASSPQLGTFAYEQYF; cdr3_nt: TGTGCCAGCAGCCCCCAACTGGGGACGTTCGCCTACGAGCAGTACTTC
j_call: TRBJ1-2; v_call: TRBV20-1; clone_size: many; d_call: NA; cdr3_aa: CSARDTGAGSYTF; cdr3_nt: TGCAGTGCTAGAGATACGGGGGCAGGTAGCTACACCTTC
j_call: TRBJ2-5; v_call: TRBV15; clone_size: NA; d_call: TRBD1; cdr3_aa: CATSLTGVQETQYF; cdr3_nt: TGTGCCACCAGCCTTACAGGGGTGCAAGAGACCCAGTACTTC
j_call: TRBJ2-5; v_call: TRBV5-1; clone_size: many; d_call: NA; cdr3_aa: CASGQNFVRTQYF; cdr3_nt: TGCGCCAGCGGACAGAACTTTGTGCGGACCCAGTACTTC
j_call: TRBJ1-1; v_call: TRBV6-1; clone_size: many; d_call: NA; cdr3_aa: CASRGDRNTEAFF; cdr3_nt: TGTGCCAGCAGGGGCGACAGGAACACTGAAGCTTTCTTT
j_call: TRBJ1-3; v_call: TRBV7-2; clone_size: many; d_call: NA; cdr3_aa: CASSSQISGNTIYF; cdr3_nt: TGTGCCAGCAGCTCCCAAATCTCTGGAAACACCATATATTTT
j_call: TRBJ1-2; v_call: TRBV7-6; clone_size: NA; d_call: NA; cdr3_aa: CASSLDRTTYGYTF; cdr3_nt: TGTGCCAGCAGCTTAGACAGAACCACCTATGGCTACACCTTC
j_call: TRBJ2-7; v_call: TRBV5-4; clone_size: many; d_call: TRBD2; cdr3_aa: CASSQDLAGASYEQYF; cdr3_nt: TGTGCCAGCAGCCAAGACTTAGCGGGAGCCTCCTACGAGCAGTACTTC
j_call: TRBJ2-7; v_call: TRBV7-6; clone_size: many; d_call: TRBD1; cdr3_aa: CASSSGTGLYEQYF; cdr3_nt: TGTGCCAGCAGCTCCGGGACAGGGCTCTACGAGCAGTACTTC
j_call: TRBJ2-5; v_call: TRBV5-1; clone_size: medium-sized; d_call: TRBD2; cdr3_aa: CASSLPPLAGTETQYF; cdr3_nt: TGCGCCAGCAGCTTGCCCCCCCTAGCGGGGACCGAGACCCAGTACTTC
j_call: TRBJ2-5; v_call: TRBV6-5; clone_size: many; d_call: TRBD2; cdr3_aa: CASSRTSRETQYF; cdr3_nt: TGTGCCAGCAGTAGGACTAGCCGCGAGACCCAGTACTTC
j_call: TRBJ2-2; v_call: TRBV4-2; clone_size: many; d_call: NA; cdr3_aa: CASSQISGGAETGELFFF; cdr3_nt: NA
j_call: TRBJ2-3; v_call: TRBV6-5; clone_size: many; d_call: TRBD1; cdr3_aa: CASSTYYPDRSSTSTDTQYF; cdr3_nt: TGTGCCAGCAGTACTTACTACCCGGACAGGTCTTCCACTAGCACAGATACGCAGTATTTT
j_call: TRBJ2-7; v_call: TRBV20-1; clone_size: many; d_call: NA; cdr3_aa: CSAKEGAYEQYF; cdr3_nt: TGCAGTGCAAAAGAGGGGGCCTACGAGCAGTACTTC
j_call: TRBJ2-5; v_call: TRBV7-7; clone_size: many; d_call: NA; cdr3_aa: CASSLVLKRYQETQYF; cdr3_nt: TGTGCTAGCAGCTTAGTCTTGAAGCGGTACCAAGAGACCCAGTACTTC
j_call: TRBJ2-3; v_call: TRBV7-2; clone_size: many; d_call: NA; cdr3_aa: CASSSTADTQYF; cdr3_nt: TGTGCCAGCAGCTCTACAGCGGATACGCAGTATTTT
j_call: TRBJ2-1; v_call: TRBV20-1; clone_size: many; d_call: NA; cdr3_aa: CSARDNGRLLSYNEQFF; cdr3_nt: TGCAGTGCTAGAGATAACGGCAGACTACTCTCCTACAATGAGCAGTTCTTC
j_call: TRBJ1-3; v_call: TRBV7-8; clone_size: many; d_call: TRBD1; cdr3_aa: CASTEQGAVSGNTIYF; cdr3_nt: TGTGCCAGCACCGAACAGGGGGCCGTCTCTGGAAACACCATATATTTT
j_call: TRBJ1-1; v_call: TRBV6-6; clone_size: many; d_call: NA; cdr3_aa: CASSYTQGITEAFF; cdr3_nt: TGTGCCAGCAGTTACACTCAGGGGATCACTGAAGCTTTCTTT